One and the same sample provided the 24 T cell receptor beta chains below, sequenced in a study of control samples from healthy donors and cancer patients. Generated by immunoSEQ multiplex PCR, the TCRdb table keeps only in-frame clones and is missing some. The table records approximately 110,000 clones, less than 95% of them present only once. The sample taken for sequencing was blood. These receptors originate from a human donor in good health. The donor label of this sample is uncertain.

The J gene is TRBJ2-7, the V gene TRBV11-2; D may correspond to TRBD1 or TRBD2 (5 bases each). CDR1 is SGHAT, CDR2 FQNNGV, per germline. V gave up 5 bases and J gave up 0 bases, with 17 bases separating them. This CDR3 region has 16 residues. This chain's CDR3 is CASSPRNWGTSYEQYF. CDR3 sequence (DNA): TGTGCCAGCAGCCCACGGAATTGGGGGACCTCCTACGAGCAGTACTTC.

The rearrangement joins TRBV13 to TRBJ2-7; 8 bases fit TRBD1. The CDR3 length is 14 residues. Germline CDR1 and CDR2: PRHDT and FYEKMQ (reference sequence). Unmatched junction bases numbered 4, after V lost 5 bases and J lost 1 base. The CDR3, as DNA: TGTGCCAGCAGCATGGACAGGGATTCCTACGAGCAGTACTTC. Translating it yields CASSMDRDSYEQYF.

The rearrangement uses TRBV7-9 and TRBJ1-4; D not certain. Germline V gene lookup returns CDR1 SEHNR and CDR2 FQNEAQ (reference sequence). The CDR3 length is 11 residues. V was pared by 5 bases and J by 10 bases, with 8 bases between. CDR3: CASSPLTKLFF. CDR3 coding DNA: TGTGCCAGCAGCCCACTTACAAAACTGTTTTTT.

This chain links TRBV12-3 or TRBV12-4 with TRBJ2-5; D unclear. The V and J ends lost 0 bases and 5 bases respectively, with 7 bases between them. The CDR3 sequence is 13 residues long. The CDR3 here is CASSLATRETQYF. The CDR3 DNA reads as TGTGCCAGCAGTTTAGCTACTCGGGAGACCCAGTACTTC.

Notes on this clone: An end of the junction does not agree with germline; a read error may underlie this. The same CDR3 is also encoded by other DNA sequences in this sample. The chain combines TRBV18 with TRBJ1-4; D unclear. Germline V lookup: CDR1 KGHSH, CDR2 LQKENI. CDR3 length equals 11 residues. CDR3: CASSPGEKLFF. CDR3 DNA: TGTGCTAGCTCACCGGGTGAAAAACTGTTTTTT.

This clone has only a few counts. The chain links TRBV19 to TRBJ2-3; possibly TRBD1 for D (7 bases). The CDR3 loop spans 16 amino acids. The germline CDR1 and CDR2 sequences are LNHDA and SQIVND (reference sequence). V was pared by 3 bases and J by 4 bases, with 17 bases between. CDR3 protein: CASSILPGGTADTQYF. The CDR3 coding sequence is TGTGCCAGTAGTATCCTTCCAGGGGGGACAGCAGATACGCAGTATTTT.

The gene calls are TRBV7-9 and TRBJ1-1, with 7 bases that match TRBD1. V was clipped by 4 bases and J by 4 bases; unmatched bases: 9. This CDR3 is 15 amino acids long. The germline CDR1 and CDR2 sequences are SEHNR and FQNEAQ (reference sequence). CDR3 loop: CASSSADRVVTEAFF. For the CDR3, the DNA is TGTGCCAGCAGCTCCGCCGACAGGGTAGTCACTGAAGCTTTCTTT.

The gene calls are TRBV27 and TRBJ2-3; a weak D match, TRBD2 (5 bases). V was shortened by 8 bases and J by 2 bases, with 14 bases between the two germline ends. This CDR3 has 14 residues. The germline gives CDR1 MNHEY, CDR2 SMNVEV (reference sequence). The CDR3: CASRGPGITDTQYF. CDR3 coding DNA: TGTGCCAGCCGAGGGCCCGGGATCACAGATACGCAGTATTTT.

The rearrangement joins TRBV5-6 to TRBJ1-2; perhaps TRBD1 as D (5 bases). CDR1 and CDR2 from the germline V gene are SGHDT and YYEEEE. This CDR3 spans 14 amino acids. The V gene lost 4 bases and the J gene lost 3 bases, with 13 bases spanning the gap. The CDR3 sequence is CASSLRDQYYGYTF. CDR3 DNA: TGTGCCAGCAGCCTCCGGGACCAATACTATGGCTACACCTTC. The full variable domain, in which reference TRBV5-6 and TRBJ1-2 provide the parts outside the CDR3, is DAGVTQSPTHLIKTRGQQVTLRCSPKSGHDTVSWYQQALGQGPQFIFQYYEEEERQRGNFPDRFSGHQFPNYSSELNVNALLLGDSALYLCASSLRDQYYGYTFGSGTRLTVV.

Points on this clone: Other nucleotide sequences from this sample produce the same CDR3. The chain links TRBV20-1 to TRBJ2-7, with 7 bases matching TRBD1. This CDR3 comprises 13 residues. Germline CDR1 and CDR2: DFQATT and SNEGSKA (reference sequence). V shed 3 bases, J shed 2 bases, and the junction held 4 bases outside the gene matches. The CDR3 DNA reads TGCAGTGCTAGTGGACAGGATCCCTACGAGCAGTACTTC. Translated, it gives CSASGQDPYEQYF.

The chain combines TRBV12-3 or TRBV12-4 with TRBJ2-7; no reliable D call. The CDR3 spans 11 residues. V was cut by 4 bases and J by 2 bases, with 3 bases left in between. DNA of the CDR3: TGTGCCAGCAGTTCCGCCTACGAGCAGTACTTC. Its protein is CASSSAYEQYF.

The V and J genes are TRBV3-1 (or the pseudogene TRBV3-2) and TRBJ2-7; D unresolved. Trimming cost V 6 bases and J 3 bases, with 9 bases left between them. Germline V gene sequence: CDR1 LGHDT, CDR2 YNNKEL (reference sequence). The CDR3 is made up of 12 amino acids. The CDR3 coding sequence is TGTGCCAGCAGTCCCCGCAACTACGAGCAGTACTTC. It specifies CASSPRNYEQYF.

The V and J genes are TRBV6-6 and TRBJ2-7; D is perhaps TRBD1 or TRBD2 (6 bases each). Trimming cost V 4 bases and J 3 bases, with 10 bases left between them. There are 13 residues in the CDR3. Germline-derived CDR1 and CDR2 are MNHNY and SVGAGI (reference sequence). The CDR3 here is CASSWGAGYEQYF. The CDR3 DNA follows: TGTGCCAGCAGTTGGGGGGCGGGCTACGAGCAGTACTTC.

The rearrangement joins TRBV19 to TRBJ1-6; 9 bases are a match to TRBD1. This CDR3 region has 18 residues. Trimming removed 3 bases from V and 5 bases from J; junction bases left unmatched: 11. Germline V CDR1 and CDR2: LNHDA, SQIVND (reference sequence). CDR3 loop: CASSIRINRDRDNSPLHF. CDR3 nucleotides: TGTGCCAGTAGTATTCGCATAAACCGGGACAGGGATAATTCACCCCTCCACTTT.

This chain uses TRBV19 with TRBJ1-5; D is undetermined. V shed 0 bases and J shed 6 bases, with 6 bases lying between them. Germline CDR1 is LNHDA and CDR2 is SQIVND (reference sequence). There are 13 residues in the CDR3. The CDR3 nucleotides read TGTGCCAGTAGTATAGATCGGGCTCAGCCCCAGCATTTT. This codes for CASSIDRAQPQHF.

The rearrangement joins TRBV24-1 to TRBJ2-2, with a tentative D call TRBD1 (6 bases). This CDR3 has 16 amino acids. CDR1 KGHDR and CDR2 SFDVKD come from the germline V gene. Between the trimmed V and J ends, which lost 10 bases and 1 base, there was a span of 18 bases. The CDR3: CATGRTGHKNTGELFF. The CDR3 DNA follows: TGTGCCACAGGGCGCACGGGACACAAGAACACCGGGGAGCTGTTTTTT.

In the case of this clone: The sample has other DNA sequences that encode this CDR3 too. The chain links TRBV30 to TRBJ2-2; 10 bases align to TRBD2. V dropped 3 bases and J dropped 3; count of bases not matched to a gene: 10. This CDR3 is 17 amino acids long. Germline values: CDR1 GTSNPN, CDR2 SVGIG (reference sequence). This CDR3 reads CAWRGERGGVYTGELFF. Written as DNA, the CDR3 is TGTGCCTGGAGGGGGGAGCGGGGGGGCGTGTACACCGGGGAGCTGTTTTTT. Together with reference TRBV30 and TRBJ2-2, the CDR3 gives the full variable domain: SQTIHQWPATLVQPVGSPLSLECTVEGTSNPNLYWYRQAAGRGLQLLFYSVGIGQISSEVPQNLSASRPQDRQFILSSKKLLLSDSGFYLCAWRGERGGVYTGELFFGEGSRLTVL.

The chain combines TRBV7-9 with TRBJ2-7, with TRBD2 matching over 9 bases. Germline V gene lookup returns CDR1 SEHNR and CDR2 FQNEAQ (reference sequence). The CDR3 contains 13 residues. Trimming at V came to 6 bases and at J to 6 bases, leaving 6 bases not matched to a gene. The CDR3 is CASSLQRGVEQYF. As DNA, the CDR3 is TGTGCCAGCAGTCTCCAGCGGGGGGTCGAGCAGTACTTC. The whole variable domain, remainder taken from reference TRBV7-9 and TRBJ2-7, is DTGVSQNPRHKITKRGQNVTFRCDPISEHNRLYWYRQTLGQGPEFLTYFQNEAQLEKSRLLSDRFSAERPKGSFSTLEIQRTEQGDSAMYLCASSLQRGVEQYFGPGTRLTVT.

This sequence joins TRBV7-6 and TRBJ2-7; possible D gene TRBD1, 7 bases. The germline V gene has CDR1 SGHVS and CDR2 FNYEAQ. This CDR3 spans 18 amino acids. V shed 3 bases and J shed 5 bases, with 26 bases lying between them. The CDR3 DNA sequence: TGTGCCAGCAGCTTTCCGAAAGGGGGCGACCAGGGAGGTAACGAGCAGTACTTC. Amino acids: CASSFPKGGDQGGNEQYF.

The chain uses TRBV4-2 and TRBJ2-3; 8 bases agree with TRBD2. Trimming removed 0 bases from V and 2 bases from J; junction bases left unmatched: 10. Per germline, CDR1 LGHNA and CDR2 YNFKEQ. The CDR3 sequence is 18 residues long. The CDR3 loop is CASSQENPGGGPTDTQYF. Here the CDR3 DNA reads TGTGCCAGCAGCCAAGAAAATCCTGGCGGGGGGCCCACAGATACGCAGTATTTT.

As for this clone: This sample also contains other DNA sequences that code for the same CDR3. The chain combines TRBV4-1 with TRBJ2-3; 8 nucleotides align to TRBD1. Germline CDR1 reads MGHRA; CDR2 reads YSYEKL. The CDR3 is 16 residues long. The J segment lost 4 bases and the V segment lost 0 bases, leaving 6 bases of the junction unmatched. The CDR3 sequence: CASSQDSGQGADTQYF. CDR3 bases: TGCGCCAGCAGCCAAGATTCAGGACAGGGCGCAGATACGCAGTATTTT.

This chain connects TRBV12-5 to TRBJ1-5; 12 bases line up with TRBD1. V lost 7 bases to trimming and J lost 7 bases; unmatched junction nucleotides: 8. The CDR3 sequence is 15 residues long. Germline values: CDR1 LGHNT, CDR2 FRNRAP. CDR3 sequence: CASAQGQGARQPQHF. As DNA, the CDR3 is TGTGCTAGTGCCCAGGGACAGGGGGCGCGACAGCCCCAGCATTTT.

The chain links TRBV9 to TRBJ1-2, with TRBD1 matching over 9 bases. The ends lost 4 bases at V and 8 bases at J; junction bases unmatched: 12. The CDR3 is 15 amino acids. Germline V gene sequence: CDR1 SGDLS, CDR2 YYNGEE. This chain's CDR3 is CASSPRPGTGIGYTF. As DNA, the CDR3 is TGTGCCAGCAGCCCTCGTCCCGGGACAGGGATCGGCTACACCTTC.

This CDR3 is CASSEDSGTEAFF. In nucleotides, the CDR3 is TGTGCCAGCAGTGAAGATTCAGGCACTGAAGCTTTCTTT. V and J are TRBV2 and TRBJ1-1; D unclear. The V end lost 1 base, the J end lost 4 bases, and 7 bases lay between the germline ends. The CDR3 is made up of 13 amino acids. The germline gives CDR1 SNHLY, CDR2 FYNNEI.